This TCR beta chain was obtained from a study of blood T cell repertoires in COVID-19 (dated by TCRdb to 2019 to 2021). Regarding the complete study: The collaborator samples originated in the United States, Italy and Spain and spanned the acute and convalescent phases of COVID-19. A freely available public database, intended as a resource for researchers studying the immune response to SARS-CoV-2, is where the repertoires were released. Deeply sampled blood TCRbeta repertoires from subjects exposed to, actively infected with, or recovered from COVID-19 were included in the dataset. The prospective study material was composed of cDNA or gDNA derived from T cells, B-cell-depleted T cells, or PBMCs. A de-identified subject ID, COVID-19 status, age in years and sex were almost always included in the sample metadata. Samples were obtained from the ongoing ImmuneRACE study (first 160 participants) and from about 1,300 subjects provided by 6 global collaborators. Where HLA class I and class II types were available, the types were taken from metadata supplied by the sample provider, not from assay-based typing. Study-level results and caveats: Clinical and demographic metadata were provided uncurated, with the amount varying by source and participant.

About this clone itself: Its antigen remains unidentified. Nothing much larger sits one base from this clone, and base qualities are not available.

The immunoSEQ Assay, a bias-controlled multiplex PCR, was used to amplify TCRbeta CDR3 regions from genomic DNA. The study's own analysis went as follows. The number of nucleated cells in each sample was estimated from the amplification of reference gene primers within the assay. To quantify the absolute abundance of each unique TCRbeta CDR3 rearrangement, sequence reads were collapsed and filtered. Productive Simpson clonality was computed per sample as the square root of Simpson's diversity index over productive rearrangements. What TCRdb holds here is the immuneACCESS table cut down to in-frame rearrangements. Part of the clones is not present; checked against another copy, under half of the missing clones reflect an unresolved V gene, and the others are unexplained. That table is the source of V, J and clone size, and D and trimming were worked out from the DNA. The table for this sample lists roughly 35,000 clones; over 75% of them were counted only once. The ten top clones hold 11% to 15% of the sample.

As encoded in the germline V gene, CDR1 is SGHRS while CDR2 is YFSETQ. V and J lose 5 bases and 6 bases, and a span of 11 bases separates them. The CDR3 numbers 12 residues from cysteine through phenylalanine. Only the CDR3 portion is preserved as DNA: 36 bases, with reading frame beginning at the first base. Whole blood was collected in K2EDTA tubes by collaborating institutions according to the institutions' own protocols. Collaborator samples were shipped for TCRbeta analysis as frozen whole blood, isolated PBMCs, or DNA extracted from either sample type. This chain is built from TRBV5-1 and TRBJ1-1; the D gene cannot be resolved reliably. Sequencing was performed on peripheral blood. The origin of this receptor is a man aged 55 to 69 with active COVID-19. The nucleotide sequence is TGCGCCAGCAGGACCCAGACATCTGAAGCTTTCTTT. This is translated as CASRTQTSEAFF.